Described below is a single T cell receptor beta chain sequence and its context. No antigen is known for it. TCRdb's copy holds only in-frame clones and misses some; the assay was immunoSEQ multiplex PCR. The table shows 200,000 to 250,000 clones, with 60% to 80% occurring only once. These data belong to a study of cytotoxic CD8 clonotypes in ibrutinib-treated CLL. General observations from the study: Higher circulating CD8+ T-cell counts strongly accompanied higher baseline clonality, above age-matched healthy donors.

V lost 3 bases and J 4 bases, leaving 11 bases between the germline ends. Looked up from germline, CDR1 is LNHDA and CDR2 is SQIVND (reference sequence). The CDR3 spans 14 residues. Sequencing used PBMCs, obtained after 12 months of ibrutinib treatment. V gene TRBV19 combines with J gene TRBJ2-3; D gene unclear. The TCR sequence derives from a human donor with chronic lymphocytic leukemia. The CDR3 loop is CASSIWGYPDTQYF. The CDR3 DNA sequence: TGTGCCAGTAGTATTTGGGGATACCCAGATACGCAGTATTTT.